One sample yielded the 2 T cell receptor beta chains listed below, sequenced in a study of blood T cell repertoires in COVID-19. Sequenced by immunoSEQ multiplex PCR; TCRdb stores in-frame clones only, minus some. Here the sample spans fewer than 200,000 clones, 88% being singletons. Sample: peripheral blood. All receptors derive from a man in his 60s with acute or convalescent COVID-19.

The rearrangement joins TRBV27 to TRBJ2-5; the match to TRBD1 covers 9 bases. V shed 6 bases, J shed 4 bases, and the junction held 9 bases outside the gene matches. CDR1 and CDR2 from the germline V gene are MNHEY and SMNVEV (reference sequence). CDR3 length: 15 residues. CDR3 in DNA: TGTGCCAGCAGCGCACAGGGGGCCATAAGAGAGACCCAGTACTTC. Translating it yields CASSAQGAIRETQYF.

This sequence joins TRBV7-9 and TRBJ2-5; D gene unclear. CDR3 length: 14 residues. The V gene lost 2 bases and the J gene lost 2 bases, with 9 bases spanning the gap. Germline loops: CDR1 SEHNR, CDR2 FQNEAQ (reference sequence). CDR3: CASSLLSQQETQYF. CDR3 nucleotide sequence: TGTGCCAGCAGCTTATTGTCACAGCAAGAGACCCAGTACTTC.